This entry features one TCR beta chain sequence. The sample belongs to a study of blood T cell repertoires in COVID-19. Libraries were prepared by immunoSEQ multiplex PCR; TCRdb keeps only in-frame clonotypes and omits some of them. Of 150,000 to 200,000 clones listed, around nine tenths are singletons. In germline, CDR1 is KGHDR, CDR2 SFDVKD. The V and J ends lost 4 bases and 4 bases respectively, with 12 bases between them. The CDR3 loop spans 14 amino acids. The source is a man between 18 and 35 years old with active or convalescent COVID-19. The sample comprised peripheral blood. The chain joins TRBV24-1 to TRBJ1-2; D is perhaps TRBD1 (6 bases). The CDR3 reads CATSEVGRGYGYTF. The CDR3 DNA reads as TGTGCCACCAGTGAAGTAGGCAGGGGCTATGGCTACACCTTC.